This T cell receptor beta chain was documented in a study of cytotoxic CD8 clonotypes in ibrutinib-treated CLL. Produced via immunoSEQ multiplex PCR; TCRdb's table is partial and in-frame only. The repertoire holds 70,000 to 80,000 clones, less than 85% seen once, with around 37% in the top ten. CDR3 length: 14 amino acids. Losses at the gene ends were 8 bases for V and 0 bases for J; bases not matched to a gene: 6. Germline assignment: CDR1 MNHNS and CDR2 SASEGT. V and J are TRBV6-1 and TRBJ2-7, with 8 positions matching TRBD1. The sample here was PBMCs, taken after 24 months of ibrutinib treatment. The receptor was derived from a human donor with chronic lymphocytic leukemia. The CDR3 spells CASLRDRSSYEQYF. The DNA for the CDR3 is TGTGCCAGCTTGCGGGACAGGTCCTCCTACGAGCAGTACTTC.